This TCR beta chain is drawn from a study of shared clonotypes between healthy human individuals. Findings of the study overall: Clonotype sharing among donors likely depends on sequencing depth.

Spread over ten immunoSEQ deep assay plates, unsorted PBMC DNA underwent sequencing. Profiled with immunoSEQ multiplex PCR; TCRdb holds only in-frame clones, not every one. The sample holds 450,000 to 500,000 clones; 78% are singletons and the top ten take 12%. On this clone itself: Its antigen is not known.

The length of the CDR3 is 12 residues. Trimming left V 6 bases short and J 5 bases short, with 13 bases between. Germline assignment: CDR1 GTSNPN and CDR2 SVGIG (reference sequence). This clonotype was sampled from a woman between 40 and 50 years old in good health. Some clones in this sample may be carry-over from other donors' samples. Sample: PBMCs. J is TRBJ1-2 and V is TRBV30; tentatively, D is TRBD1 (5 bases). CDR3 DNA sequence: TGTGCCTGTGAACAGGTAGCATATGGCTACACCTTC. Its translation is CACEQVAYGYTF. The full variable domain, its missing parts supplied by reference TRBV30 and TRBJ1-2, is SQTIHQWPATLVQPVGSPLSLECTVEGTSNPNLYWYRQAAGRGLQLLFYSVGIGQISSEVPQNLSASRPQDRQFILSSKKLLLSDSGFYLCACEQVAYGYTFGSGTRLTVV.